Below are 9 T cell receptor beta chains sequenced from a single sample in a study of cytotoxic CD8 clonotypes in ibrutinib-treated CLL. Measured with immunoSEQ multiplex PCR; TCRdb has only the in-frame clones, and not every one. The data show hundreds of thousands of clones, about 80% seen once. The material was PBMCs, obtained before ibrutinib treatment. The receptors were gathered from a human donor with chronic lymphocytic leukemia.

Comments on this clone: The identical CDR3 is also encoded by other nucleotide sequences in the sample. The DNA for the CDR3 is TGCGCCAGCAGCTTGGGGCAGGGTGCAACTAATGAAAAACTGTTTTTT. Amino acids: CASSLGQGATNEKLFF. The gene calls are TRBV5-1 and TRBJ1-4; D is perhaps TRBD1 (5 bases). V lost 0 bases to trimming and J lost 0 bases, with 9 bases between them. The length of the CDR3 is 16 residues. Germline V lookup: CDR1 SGHRS, CDR2 YFSETQ. Full variable domain (missing parts from reference TRBV5-1 and TRBJ1-4): KAGVTQTPRYLIKTRGQQVTLSCSPISGHRSVSWYQQTPGQGLQFLFEYFSETQRNKGNFPGRFSGRQFSNSRSEMNVSTLELGDSALYLCASSLGQGATNEKLFFGSGTQLSVL.

The chain carries TRBV11-2 and TRBJ1-2; 7 positions agree with TRBD1. Unmatched junction bases numbered 1, after V lost 4 bases and J lost 2 bases. Germline V gene sequence: CDR1 SGHAT, CDR2 FQNNGV. The length of the CDR3 is 13 residues. This CDR3 is CASSSGQNYGYTF. The CDR3 DNA follows: TGTGCCAGCAGCTCGGGACAGAACTATGGCTACACCTTC.

The V gene is TRBV11-2, the J gene TRBJ2-7, with TRBD2 matching 12 bases. CDR1 and CDR2 from the germline V gene are SGHAT and FQNNGV. V lost 4 bases, J lost 6 bases, and 10 bases stayed unmatched. The CDR3 is 16 amino acids. Here the CDR3 reads CASSYGLAGGPGEQYF. The CDR3 DNA reads as TGTGCCAGCAGCTACGGTCTAGCGGGAGGGCCAGGCGAGCAGTACTTC.

This clone was recorded only once. The chain uses TRBV11-1 and TRBJ2-7; 10 bases match TRBD2. The CDR3 runs 14 residues. J lost 6 bases, V lost 2 bases, and 4 bases had no gene match. Germline CDR1 is SGHAT and CDR2 is FQDESV (reference sequence). The CDR3 is CASSLTSGIFEQYF. The CDR3 nucleotides read TGTGCCAGCAGCTTAACTAGCGGGATTTTCGAGCAGTACTTC.

The rearrangement links TRBV5-1 to TRBJ2-5, with 11 bases identical to TRBD2. V was pared by 1 base and J by 2 bases, with 4 bases of the junction left unmatched. The length of the CDR3 is 16 residues. Germline V gene sequence: CDR1 SGHRS, CDR2 YFSETQ. The CDR3 DNA reads TGCGCCAGCAGCTTGTTGGGACTAGCGGAACAAGAGACCCAGTACTTC. Its translation: CASSLLGLAEQETQYF.

The V call is TRBV11-3, the J call TRBJ2-2, with 10 bases lining up with TRBD1. Trimming cost V 5 bases and J 6 bases; bases outside gene matches: 6. Germline CDR1 reads SGHNT; CDR2 reads YENEEA. The CDR3 spans 15 residues. CDR3 amino acids: CASSPRQGAAGELFF. The DNA for the CDR3 is TGTGCCAGCAGCCCCCGACAGGGGGCGGCCGGGGAGCTGTTTTTT.

This clone was observed a single time. The chain carries TRBV5-1 and TRBJ2-7; D might be TRBD2 (5 bases). The CDR3 contains 15 residues. Germline CDR1 and CDR2: SGHRS and YFSETQ. V lost 1 base, J lost 2 bases, and 13 bases lay in between. The CDR3 sequence is CASSLNPGGTYEQYF. The CDR3 nucleotides are TGCGCCAGCAGCTTGAACCCCGGAGGAACCTACGAGCAGTACTTC.

This CDR3 reads CASSAPRQTSTDTQYF. As DNA, the CDR3 is TGTGCCAGCAGTGCCCCCCGGCAGACTAGCACAGATACGCAGTATTTT. The rearrangement uses TRBV28 and TRBJ2-3; D is uncertain. Germline CDR1 and CDR2: MDHEN and SYDVKM. The CDR3 length is 16 residues. The V end lost 5 bases, the J end lost 0 bases, and 15 bases lay between the germline ends. The full variable domain, completed using reference TRBV28 and TRBJ2-3, is DVKVTQSSRYLVKRTGEKVFLECVQDMDHENMFWYRQDPGLGLRLIYFSYDVKMKEKGDIPEGYSVSREKKERFSLILESASTNQTSMYLCASSAPRQTSTDTQYFGPGTRLTVL.

The chain links TRBV18 to TRBJ2-1; TRBD2 is a possible D gene (5 bases). V was shortened by 4 bases and J by 8 bases, with 15 bases between the two germline ends. There are 14 residues in the CDR3. Germline CDR1 and CDR2: KGHSH and LQKENI. The chain's CDR3 is CASSRELDFHEQFF. The CDR3 DNA reads as TGTGCCAGCTCACGGGAGCTAGATTTCCATGAGCAGTTCTTC.